This T cell receptor (beta chain) was sequenced for a study of T cells in Graves' hyperthyroidism and ophthalmopathy. General study findings and limits: Blood also held most thyroid clonotypes expanded beyond 0.001.

Investigators excluded patients with uncontrolled infection, other autoimmune disease, pregnancy or lactation. The CDR3 regions of TCR beta were amplified from RNA transcripts. The TCR CDR3 first-round RT-PCR relied on the HTBI primer set. TCRdb fed the multiplex PCR reads into MiXCR, producing one record per CDR3 protein. The sample lists approximately 700,000 distinct CDR3 sequences; 40% to 55% were seen once. This clonotype has ten or more counts. Antigen: not known. V lost 5 bases to trimming and J lost 3 bases; unmatched junction nucleotides: 4. The CDR3 totals 13 residues. The germline gives CDR1 MGHDK, CDR2 SYGVNS.

This chain links TRBV25-1 with TRBJ2-7; 7 positions agree with TRBD1. The receptor was isolated from an adult man with Graves' disease, either hyperthyroidism or ophthalmopathy (not recorded which). Material: peripheral blood or thyroid tissue (not recorded which). The CDR3 region has the DNA TGTGCCAGCAGTCGGACAGGACACTACGAGCAGTACTTC. Protein product: CASSRTGHYEQYF.